This T cell receptor beta chain was found in a study of neurological immune-mediated disorders (dated by TCRdb to about 2019). Regarding the research as a whole: The study compared peripheral blood TCR-beta repertoires of HTLV-I-associated myelopathy (HAM/TSP) patients, multiple sclerosis patients and healthy controls using UMI-based sequencing. The cohort was made up of 68 subjects, consisting of roughly 14 HAM/TSP patients, around 35 multiple sclerosis patients and some 20 healthy controls. The roughly 99 TCR-beta libraries covered PBMC samples along with longitudinal samples, technical triplicates, and paired sorted CD4+ and CD8+ T-cell subsets. Longitudinal HAM/TSP and healthy donors had 3 time-points each (roughly 3-40 month intervals). On the study overall, not on this receptor specifically: The highest TCR clonal expansion was observed in HAM/TSP patients, whereas the lowest was observed in MS patients, even when compared with healthy controls. No identical CDR3 amino acid sequences were shared among expanded clones across subjects, suggesting private TCR-beta repertoires in all groups.

This specimen's time point label, interpreted: longitudinal time-point 2. The healthy controls were volunteers from blood banks in Maryland, USA. For the unsorted PBMC libraries, 2 million PBMCs were stored in RNAlater at -80 degrees C until RNA extraction and were used to generate the libraries. Peripheral blood underwent Ficoll-Hypaque density gradient centrifugation to isolate PBMCs, which were then cryopreserved in liquid nitrogen. cDNA synthesis used template-switch 5'RACE with a primer carrying a 10-nucleotide random unique molecular identifier tagging each TCR transcript. Each sequencing run produced over 180 million TCR-beta sequences covering 15-18 subjects. The RNeasy kit was used to extract total RNA. TCR-beta VDJ regions were amplified with primers for the TCR constant region and the 5'RACE anchor, using the KAPA Real-time Library Amplification kit. Sample indexes and Illumina adaptors were added in a first PCR, and a second PCR then increased library yield. The roughly 650 bp TCR product was size-selected on a 2% E-gel SizeSelection system after Ampure bead purification. Before pooling, library quality was assessed on a Bioanalyzer, concentration was determined with Qubit, and library quantification was performed with the Kapa Library Quantification kit. Paired-end 2 x 150 bp sequencing of the libraries was performed on an Illumina HiSeq 2500. To increase sequence diversity, roughly 24-32% phiX was spiked into each library pool. On the study's bioinformatics: Quality-filtered reads were processed with the UMI-based MiGEC pipeline, which removed over 75% of raw TCR sequences during error correction. IMGT germline references were used for alignment of VDJ genes, and clonotypes were defined by a unique CDR3 amino acid sequence together with V-J genes. Clonal expansion, Shannon diversity and CDR3 relatedness were evaluated with VDJtools (CalcPairwiseDistances, ClusterSamples), while phylogenetic trees were built in CLCbio workbench. A clone was classed as expanded if it had 8 or more unique UMIs, a cutoff based on coefficient-of-variation modelling across technical triplicates. TCRdb reanalyzed the raw reads on its own, using fastp at Q25 for trimming and MiXCR for clone calling, and kept in-frame beta chains. One record per CDR3 amino acid sequence lists the most common genes and DNA. These V and J calls derive from TCRdb rather than the authors' analysis. The sample includes about 60,000 distinct CDR3 sequences, with more than 9.5% observed a single time. Roughly an eighth of the sample lies in the top ten.

A distance of 12 bases separates the germline ends of V and J, which lose 2 bases and 1 base respectively. Counted from cysteine to phenylalanine, this CDR3 has 15 amino acids. Solely the CDR3 DNA is kept, with 45 bases framed from the first base. As for this clonotype: This clone's antigen is unknown. Per-base quality was not reported, and no clone a single base away is much larger than it.

The sequence links TRBV5-7 to TRBJ2-5, with TRBD1 perhaps the D gene, on 6 matching bases. TRBV5-7 is sorted into the ORF group, with uncertain function. The sequenced material came from PBMCs. The source is a man aged 30 to 45 in good health. The nucleotides are TGTGCCAGCAGCTTCTGGGGACATGGCCAAGAGACCCAGTACTTC. It specifies CASSFWGHGQETQYF.